Shown below are 20 T cell receptor beta chains from a single sample sequenced in a study of radiation and T cells in renal cell carcinoma. Some clones are missing from TCRdb's copy, which holds only in-frame ones; the method was immunoSEQ multiplex PCR. The table includes some 120,000 clones, approximately 80% detected once. Time point meaning: baseline pretreatment blood. Stated treatment: 15 Gy SBRT to primary tumor, nephrectomy 4 weeks later. The sequences come from blood, collected from a patient whose treatment included radiotherapy and nephrectomy. These receptors came from a woman aged 60-75 years with renal cell carcinoma.

The chain has TRBV30 and TRBJ1-3; unclear D gene. This CDR3 is 14 amino acids long. Trimming took 2 bases from V and 4 from J, leaving 12 bases between them. The germline gives CDR1 GTSNPN, CDR2 SVGIG (reference sequence). DNA for the CDR3: TGTGCCTGGAGTCCGGACGCGGGAGGAAACACCATATATTTT. Translating gives CAWSPDAGGNTIYF.

This sequence joins TRBV9 and TRBJ2-3; the D call may be TRBD1 or TRBD2 (5 bases each). This CDR3 spans 15 amino acids. Germline CDR1 SGDLS, CDR2 YYNGEE. Deletions cut 0 bases from V and 1 base from J, with 9 bases between. The CDR3 loop reads CASSVEVGGTDTQYF. The CDR3 bases are TGTGCCAGCAGCGTAGAAGTGGGGGGCACAGATACGCAGTATTTT. Full variable domain (rest looked up from reference TRBV9 and TRBJ2-3): DSGVTQTPKHLITATGQRVTLRCSPRSGDLSVYWYQQSLDQGLQFLIQYYNGEERAKGNILERFSAQQFPDLHSELNLSSLELGDSALYFCASSVEVGGTDTQYFGPGTRLTVL.

The V call is TRBV11-1, the J call TRBJ2-5; 7 bases map to TRBD1. The V gene end was trimmed by 4 bases and the J gene end by 1 base; junction bases not matched to a gene: 3. Germline V lookup: CDR1 SGHAT, CDR2 FQDESV (reference sequence). The CDR3 runs to 14 residues. CDR3 DNA sequence: TGTGCCAGCAGCTCCAGGGACAGCCAAGAGACCCAGTACTTC. This gives the protein CASSSRDSQETQYF.

The chain is built from TRBV6-1 and TRBJ1-2; 7 bases fit TRBD1. This CDR3 spans 14 amino acids. Looked up from germline, CDR1 is MNHNS and CDR2 is SASEGT. J was trimmed by 6 bases and V by 5 bases; bases with no gene match: 9. The CDR3: CASSREGAPDGYTF. CDR3 nucleotides: TGTGCCAGCAGTCGCGAGGGGGCGCCGGATGGCTACACCTTC.

This rearrangement joins TRBV2 to TRBJ2-5; tentatively, D is TRBD2 (5 bases). V lost 0 bases to trimming and J lost 5 bases, with 16 bases between them. Germline loops: CDR1 SNHLY, CDR2 FYNNEI. CDR3 size: 16 residues. The CDR3 DNA reads as TGTGCCAGCAGTGAAGCGCGTGGCGGGCCCTATGAGACCCAGTACTTC. It is translated as CASSEARGGPYETQYF.

This clone was counted between two and nine times. The chain joins TRBV29-1 to TRBJ1-5; TRBD1 matches 7 bases. Germline V gene sequence: CDR1 SQVTM, CDR2 ANQGSEA. With 6 bases clipped from V and 3 bases from J, the junction kept 5 bases outside the gene matches. The CDR3 runs to 13 residues. CDR3 protein: CSVGGQINQPQHF. Here the CDR3 DNA reads TGCAGCGTGGGGGGACAGATCAATCAGCCCCAGCATTTT.

The J gene is TRBJ1-1, the V gene TRBV28; possible D gene TRBD1, 6 bases. The CDR3 totals 12 residues. The germline V gene encodes CDR1 MDHEN and CDR2 SYDVKM. V lost 6 bases to trimming and J lost 4 bases, with 9 bases between them. The CDR3 sequence: CASRVRGTEAFF. As DNA, the CDR3 is TGTGCCAGCAGGGTCAGGGGCACTGAAGCTTTCTTT.

Many counts were recorded for this clone. The genes are TRBV27 and TRBJ1-1, with unresolved D. The V end lost 6 bases, the J end lost 7 bases, and 21 bases lay between the germline ends. The CDR3 totals 15 residues. The germline V gene has CDR1 MNHEY and CDR2 SMNVEV (reference sequence). CDR3 nucleotide sequence: TGTGCCAGCAGCCCTATCGGGCTTATGGTTGGTGAAGCTTTCTTT. Residues: CASSPIGLMVGEAFF.

This chain uses TRBV7-6 with TRBJ2-7; D remains unclear. The length of the CDR3 is 12 residues. The germline CDR1 and CDR2 sequences are SGHVS and FNYEAQ. V lost 5 bases and J 2 bases, leaving 7 bases between the germline ends. The CDR3, as DNA: TGTGCCAGCAGCGCCGATCCCTACGAGCAGTACTTC. Protein sequence: CASSADPYEQYF.

The genes are TRBV6-5 and TRBJ1-3; D not certain. CDR1 and CDR2 from the germline V gene are MNHEY and SVGAGI. V lost 4 bases to trimming and J lost 4 bases, with 8 bases between them. This CDR3 contains 13 residues. The CDR3 loop reads CASSSQIGNTIYF. CDR3 in DNA: TGTGCCAGCAGTTCCCAAATAGGAAACACCATATATTTT.

This clone has just one count. V usage is TRBV18 and J usage is TRBJ2-7, with TRBD1 identical over 7 bases. V gave up 6 bases and J gave up 3 bases; unmatched junction bases: 11. CDR1 is KGHSH, CDR2 LQKENI, per germline. The length of the CDR3 is 15 residues. The CDR3 nucleotides are TGTGCCAGCTCGCCCCGACAGGGCCGATTCTACGAGCAGTACTTC. It yields the protein CASSPRQGRFYEQYF.

This chain links TRBV15 with TRBJ2-7; the match to TRBD2 covers 7 bases. Looked up from germline, CDR1 is LNHNV and CDR2 is YYDKDF (reference sequence). The CDR3 is 18 amino acids. The V gene end was trimmed by 5 bases and the J gene end by 3 bases; junction bases not matched to a gene: 19. CDR3 DNA: TGTGCCACCAGCCCCCGGCTAGCGGAAAGTTCTCACTACTACGAGCAGTACTTC. Translated: CATSPRLAESSHYYEQYF.

The chain joins TRBV10-2 to TRBJ2-3, with D tentatively TRBD2 (7 bases). Germline assignment: CDR1 WSHSY and CDR2 SAAADI. This CDR3 is built from 16 residues. V was clipped by 3 bases and J by 0 bases, with 13 bases between them. The DNA of the CDR3 is TGCGCCAGCAGTGAAAAGGGGGGGGCCAGCACAGATACGCAGTATTTT. Its translation: CASSEKGGASTDTQYF.

The chain employs TRBV9 and TRBJ1-2; D is uncertain. Germline CDR1 and CDR2: SGDLS and YYNGEE. There are 13 residues in the CDR3. Trimming removed 0 bases from V and 0 bases from J, with 3 bases in between. This CDR3 reads CASSVEANYGYTF. In nucleotides, the CDR3 is TGTGCCAGCAGCGTAGAAGCTAACTATGGCTACACCTTC.

The V gene is TRBV5-1, the J gene TRBJ2-7, with 10 bases matching TRBD2. The CDR3 runs 15 residues. Germline loops: CDR1 SGHRS, CDR2 YFSETQ. V shed 3 bases, J shed 6 bases, and the junction held 9 bases outside the gene matches. CDR3 protein: CASSSPGTSVSEQYF. The CDR3 bases are TGCGCCAGCAGCTCACCCGGGACTAGCGTTAGCGAGCAGTACTTC.

The genes are TRBV5-4 and TRBJ2-1, with a possible D match to TRBD2 (6 bases). The CDR3 length is 13 residues. Between the trimmed V and J ends, which lost 5 bases and 5 bases, there was a span of 11 bases. Germline V gene sequence: CDR1 SGHNT, CDR2 YYREEE (reference sequence). CDR3 amino acids: CASSPSANNEQFF. The CDR3 region has the DNA TGTGCCAGCAGTCCTAGCGCCAACAATGAGCAGTTCTTC.

This chain links TRBV11-1 with TRBJ2-3, with a tentative D call TRBD2 (5 bases). Germline loops: CDR1 SGHAT, CDR2 FQDESV (reference sequence). This CDR3 is built from 15 residues. V lost 6 bases, J lost 4 bases, and 17 bases lay in between. CDR3 sequence (DNA): TGTGCCAGCAGTACGACCCCCAAGGGAGCAGATACGCAGTATTTT. This codes for CASSTTPKGADTQYF.

This chain links TRBV2 with TRBJ2-6; the D gene is possibly TRBD2 (5 bases). Germline V lookup: CDR1 SNHLY, CDR2 FYNNEI. This CDR3 comprises 16 residues. V was clipped by 7 bases and J by 0 bases, with 13 bases between them. The CDR3 DNA reads TGTGCCAGCACCAGGACGGGAAGCTCTGGGGCCAACGTCCTGACTTTC. It specifies CASTRTGSSGANVLTF.

The rearrangement links TRBV5-4 to TRBJ1-1, with D uncertain. V dropped 4 bases and J dropped 1 base, with 14 bases sitting between them. The CDR3 contains 15 residues. Germline CDR1 reads SGHNT; CDR2 reads YYREEE (reference sequence). CDR3 residues: CASSQGWAENTEAFF. The DNA of the CDR3 is TGTGCCAGCAGCCAAGGGTGGGCAGAGAACACTGAAGCTTTCTTT.

V is TRBV2 and J is TRBJ1-1, with D unresolved. Trimming cost V 2 bases and J 1 base, with 14 bases left between them. There are 16 residues in the CDR3. Per germline, CDR1 SNHLY and CDR2 FYNNEI. CDR3 region: CASSERLAGANTEAFF. CDR3 coding DNA: TGTGCCAGCAGTGAAAGGTTAGCGGGCGCGAACACTGAAGCTTTCTTT.